This T cell receptor (beta chain) was found in a study of T cell responses to AZD1222 COVID-19 vaccine. Study-wide context: Whether given at about 4 or about 12 weeks, second doses were pooled. Findings and limits, study-wide: Seropositivity was recorded at baseline in only a handful of AZD1222 recipients. Every sample of the repertoires postdated the peak T cell response.

Libraries were prepared by immunoSEQ multiplex PCR; TCRdb keeps only in-frame clonotypes and omits some of them. The sample lists around 130,000 clones, 85% to 90% occurring once. Comments on this clone: Its matching antigen is unknown.

This CDR3 contains 12 residues. Trimming cost V 8 bases and J 0 bases, with 5 bases left between them. The J gene is TRBJ1-3, the V gene TRBV12-3 or TRBV12-4; no definite D call. The sequence was collected from an adult in good health. The input for sequencing was peripheral blood, taken on day 0 of AZD1222 vaccination. The CDR3: CASFLSGNTIYF. CDR3 DNA: TGTGCCAGCTTCCTCTCTGGAAACACCATATATTTT.